This TCR beta chain was documented in a study of blood T cell repertoires in COVID-19. Per the original data handling: Reference gene primer amplification gave estimated nucleated cell counts. The method was immunoSEQ multiplex PCR; TCRdb's version includes in-frame clones alone and lacks a portion of them. Clonal size and the V and J genes are those of that table, whereas D and trimming came from the DNA. The sample consists of 150,000 to 200,000 clones, roughly 82% of them appearing once. Per germline, CDR1 SGHDT and CDR2 YYEEEE. The V end lost 5 bases, the J end lost 12 bases, and 20 bases lay between the germline ends. The CDR3 contains 13 residues.

The sample consisted of peripheral blood. The sequence was collected from an older woman with COVID-19, enrolled during active disease. The chain links TRBV5-6 to TRBJ1-1, with D unresolved. CDR3 amino acids: CASSLAVVFIPFF. CDR3 DNA sequence: TGTGCCAGCAGTCTCGCGGTGGTTTTCATTCCTTTCTTT.